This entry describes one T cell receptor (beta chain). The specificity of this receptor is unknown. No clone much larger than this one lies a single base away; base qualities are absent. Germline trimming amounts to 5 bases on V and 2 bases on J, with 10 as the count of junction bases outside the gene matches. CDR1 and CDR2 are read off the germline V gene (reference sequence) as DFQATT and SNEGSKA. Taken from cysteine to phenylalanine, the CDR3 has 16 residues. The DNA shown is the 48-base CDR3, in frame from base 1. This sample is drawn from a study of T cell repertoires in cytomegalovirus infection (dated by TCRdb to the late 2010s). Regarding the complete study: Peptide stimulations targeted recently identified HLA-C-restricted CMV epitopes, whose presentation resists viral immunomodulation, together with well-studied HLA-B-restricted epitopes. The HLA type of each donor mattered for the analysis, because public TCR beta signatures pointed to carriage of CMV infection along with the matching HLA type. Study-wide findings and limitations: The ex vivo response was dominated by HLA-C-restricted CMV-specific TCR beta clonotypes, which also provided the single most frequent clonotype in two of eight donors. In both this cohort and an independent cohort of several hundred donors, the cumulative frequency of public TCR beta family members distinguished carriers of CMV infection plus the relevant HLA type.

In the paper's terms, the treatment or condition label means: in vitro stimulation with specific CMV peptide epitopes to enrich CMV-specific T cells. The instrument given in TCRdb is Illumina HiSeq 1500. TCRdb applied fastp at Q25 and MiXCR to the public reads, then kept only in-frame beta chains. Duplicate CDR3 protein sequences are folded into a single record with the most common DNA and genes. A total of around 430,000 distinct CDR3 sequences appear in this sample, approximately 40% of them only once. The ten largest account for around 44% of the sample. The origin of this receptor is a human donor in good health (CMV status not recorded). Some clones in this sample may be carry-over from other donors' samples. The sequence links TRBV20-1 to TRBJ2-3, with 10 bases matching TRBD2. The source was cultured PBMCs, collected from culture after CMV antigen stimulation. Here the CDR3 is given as CSAGIAGGGITDTQYF. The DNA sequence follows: TGCAGTGCTGGGATAGCGGGGGGCGGAATCACAGATACGCAGTATTTT.